This T cell receptor (beta chain) was documented in a study of T-cell reconstitution after alpha-beta-depleted transplantation in children. Unique molecular identifiers tagged the TCRbeta library. TCRdb re-called the PCR reads with MiXCR, one entry per CDR3 protein. This repertoire shows about 440,000 distinct CDR3 sequences, about 40% found once; its top ten account for under 30%. Per the germline V gene, CDR1 is SQVTM and CDR2 is ANQGSEA. The CDR3 contains 14 residues. The V gene lost 4 bases and the J gene lost 11 bases, with 24 bases spanning the gap. The chain couples TRBV29-1 to TRBJ2-7, with D possibly being TRBD1 or TRBD2 (7 bases each). Source: PBMCs, taken before TCRalphabeta/CD19-depleted stem cell transplant. The TCR comes from a girl aged 2-9 years with aplastic anemia, due to receive a stem cell transplant. CDR3 DNA sequence: TGCAGCGTTGCAATTTCCCAGGGGGGGGGTCGGGAGTACTTC. This codes for CSVAISQGGGREYF.